The subject of this entry is one T cell receptor (beta chain). The length of the CDR3 is 15 residues. Germline V gene data show CDR1 as MNHEY and CDR2 as SVGAGI. The V end was cut by 7 bases, the J end by 2 bases, with 17 bases between. Clones were sequenced by immunoSEQ multiplex PCR, and TCRdb holds only the in-frame ones, with some missing. This table holds tens of thousands of clones, roughly 75% found once. This entry comes from a study of PD-1 blockade in mismatch repair-deficient tumors. This receptor was obtained from an adult with mismatch repair-deficient cancer. The sample was peripheral blood, taken 4 weeks after starting pembrolizumab. This chain uses TRBV6-5 with TRBJ1-2; perhaps TRBD1 as D (5 bases). DNA for the CDR3: TGTGCCAGCACCCAAGGAGGGGCCTCCAACTATGGCTACACCTTC. Translation: CASTQGGASNYGYTF.